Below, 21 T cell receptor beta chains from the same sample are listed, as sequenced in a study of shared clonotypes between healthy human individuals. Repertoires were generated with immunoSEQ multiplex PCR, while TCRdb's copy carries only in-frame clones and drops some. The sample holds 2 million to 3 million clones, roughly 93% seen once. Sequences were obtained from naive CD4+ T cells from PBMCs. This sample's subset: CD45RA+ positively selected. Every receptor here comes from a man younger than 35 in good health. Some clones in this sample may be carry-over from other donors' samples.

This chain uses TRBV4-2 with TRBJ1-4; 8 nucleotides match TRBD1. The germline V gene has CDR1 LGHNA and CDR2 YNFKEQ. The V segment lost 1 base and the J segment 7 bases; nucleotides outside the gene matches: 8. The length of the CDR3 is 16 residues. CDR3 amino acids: CASSQAVDRVGEKLFF. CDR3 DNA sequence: TGTGCCAGCAGCCAAGCCGTGGACAGGGTGGGTGAAAAACTGTTTTTT.

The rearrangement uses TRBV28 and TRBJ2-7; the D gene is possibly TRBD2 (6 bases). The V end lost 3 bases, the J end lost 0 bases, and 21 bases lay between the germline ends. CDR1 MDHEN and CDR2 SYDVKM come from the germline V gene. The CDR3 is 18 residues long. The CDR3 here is CASSFAIGGAGFSYEQYF. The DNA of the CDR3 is TGTGCCAGCAGTTTTGCCATTGGGGGTGCGGGGTTCTCCTACGAGCAGTACTTC.

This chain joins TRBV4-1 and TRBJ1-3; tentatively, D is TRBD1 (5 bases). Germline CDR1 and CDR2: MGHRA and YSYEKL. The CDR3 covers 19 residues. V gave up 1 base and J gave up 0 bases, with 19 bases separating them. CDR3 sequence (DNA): TGCGCCAGCAGCCAAGGGGGCGCGAGGGGTGCTAGCTCTGGAAACACCATATATTTT. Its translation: CASSQGGARGASSGNTIYF.

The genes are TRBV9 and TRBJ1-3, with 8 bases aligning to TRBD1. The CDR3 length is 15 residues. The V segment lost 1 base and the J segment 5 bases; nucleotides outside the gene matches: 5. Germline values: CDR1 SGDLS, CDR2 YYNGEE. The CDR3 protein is CASSVQGAGRNTIYF. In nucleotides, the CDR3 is TGTGCCAGCAGCGTACAGGGGGCTGGGAGAAACACCATATATTTT.

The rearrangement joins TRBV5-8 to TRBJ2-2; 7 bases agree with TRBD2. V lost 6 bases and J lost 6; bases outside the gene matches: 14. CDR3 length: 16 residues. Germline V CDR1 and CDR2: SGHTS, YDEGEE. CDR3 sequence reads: CASTPGGIPLPGELFF. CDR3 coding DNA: TGTGCCAGCACCCCGGGGGGTATCCCCCTTCCCGGGGAGCTGTTTTTT.

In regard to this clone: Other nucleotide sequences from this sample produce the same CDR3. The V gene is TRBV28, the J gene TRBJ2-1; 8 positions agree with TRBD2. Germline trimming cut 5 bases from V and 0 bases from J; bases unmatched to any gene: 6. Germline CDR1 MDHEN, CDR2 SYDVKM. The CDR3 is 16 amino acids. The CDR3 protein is CASSLGGGSSYNEQFF. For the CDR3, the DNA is TGTGCCAGCAGTCTCGGCGGGGGGAGCTCCTACAATGAGCAGTTCTTC.

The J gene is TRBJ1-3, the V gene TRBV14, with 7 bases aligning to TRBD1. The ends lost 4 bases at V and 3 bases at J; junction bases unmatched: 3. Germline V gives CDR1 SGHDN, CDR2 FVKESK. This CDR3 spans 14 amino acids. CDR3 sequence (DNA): TGTGCCAGCAGCCGCCGGGACAGTGGAAACACCATATATTTT. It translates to CASSRRDSGNTIYF. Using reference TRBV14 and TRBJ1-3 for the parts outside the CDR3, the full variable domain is EAGVTQFPSHSVIEKGQTVTLRCDPISGHDNLYWYRRVMGKEIKFLLHFVKESKQDESGMPNNRFLAERTGGTYSTLKVQPAELEDSGVYFCASSRRDSGNTIYFGEGSWLTVV.

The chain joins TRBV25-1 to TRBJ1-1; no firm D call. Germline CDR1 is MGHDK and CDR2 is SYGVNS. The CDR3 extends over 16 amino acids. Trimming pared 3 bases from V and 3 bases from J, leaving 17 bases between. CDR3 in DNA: TGTGCCAGCAGTGACACCCCCGGTATGGCGGACACTGAAGCTTTCTTT. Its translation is CASSDTPGMADTEAFF.

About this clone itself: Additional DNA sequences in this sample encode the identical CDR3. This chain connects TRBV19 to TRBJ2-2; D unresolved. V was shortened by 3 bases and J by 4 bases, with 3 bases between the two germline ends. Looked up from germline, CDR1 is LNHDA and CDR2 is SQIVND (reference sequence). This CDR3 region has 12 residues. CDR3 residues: CASSIPTGELFF. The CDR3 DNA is TGTGCCAGTAGTATCCCCACCGGGGAGCTGTTTTTT.

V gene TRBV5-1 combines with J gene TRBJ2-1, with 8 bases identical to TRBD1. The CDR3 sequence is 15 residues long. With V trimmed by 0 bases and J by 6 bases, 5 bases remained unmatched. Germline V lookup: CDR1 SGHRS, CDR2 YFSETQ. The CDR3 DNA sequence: TGCGCCAGCAGCTTGGTCCAGGGGGCTGGCAATGAGCAGTTCTTC. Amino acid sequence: CASSLVQGAGNEQFF.

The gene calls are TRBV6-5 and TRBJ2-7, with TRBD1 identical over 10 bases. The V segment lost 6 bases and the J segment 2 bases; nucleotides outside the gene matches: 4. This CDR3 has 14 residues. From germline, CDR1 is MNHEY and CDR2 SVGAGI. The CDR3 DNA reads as TGTGCCAGCAGACTCGGGACAGGGGCCTACGAGCAGTACTTC. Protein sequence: CASRLGTGAYEQYF.

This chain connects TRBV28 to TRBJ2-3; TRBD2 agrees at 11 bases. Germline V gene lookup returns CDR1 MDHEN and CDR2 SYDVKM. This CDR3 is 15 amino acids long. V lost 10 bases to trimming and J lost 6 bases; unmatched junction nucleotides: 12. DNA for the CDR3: TGTGCCACAGGGGTTGTAGCGGGGGGGTCCGATACGCAGTATTTT. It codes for CATGVVAGGSDTQYF. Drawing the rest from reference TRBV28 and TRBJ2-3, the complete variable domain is DVKVTQSSRYLVKRTGEKVFLECVQDMDHENMFWYRQDPGLGLRLIYFSYDVKMKEKGDIPEGYSVSREKKERFSLILESASTNQTSMYLCATGVVAGGSDTQYFGPGTRLTVL.

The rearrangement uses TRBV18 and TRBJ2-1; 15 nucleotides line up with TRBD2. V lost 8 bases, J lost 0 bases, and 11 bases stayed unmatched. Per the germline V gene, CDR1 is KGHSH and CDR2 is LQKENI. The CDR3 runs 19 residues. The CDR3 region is CASRTSGRAGQSSYNEQFF. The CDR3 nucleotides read TGTGCCAGCCGGACTAGCGGGAGGGCGGGCCAGAGCTCCTACAATGAGCAGTTCTTC.

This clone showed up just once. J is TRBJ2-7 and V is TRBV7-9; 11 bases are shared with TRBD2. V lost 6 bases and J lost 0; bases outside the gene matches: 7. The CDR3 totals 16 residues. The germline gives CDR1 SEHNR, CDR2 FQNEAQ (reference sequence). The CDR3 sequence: CASSQGTSGVSYEQYF. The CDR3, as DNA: TGTGCCAGCAGTCAGGGGACTAGCGGCGTCTCCTACGAGCAGTACTTC.

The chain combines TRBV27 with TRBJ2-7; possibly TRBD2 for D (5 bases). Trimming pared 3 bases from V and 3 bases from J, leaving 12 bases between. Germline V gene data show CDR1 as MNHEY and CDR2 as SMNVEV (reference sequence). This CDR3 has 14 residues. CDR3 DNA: TGTGCCAGCAGTTTTCGGTCGGGGAACTACGAGCAGTACTTC. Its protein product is CASSFRSGNYEQYF.

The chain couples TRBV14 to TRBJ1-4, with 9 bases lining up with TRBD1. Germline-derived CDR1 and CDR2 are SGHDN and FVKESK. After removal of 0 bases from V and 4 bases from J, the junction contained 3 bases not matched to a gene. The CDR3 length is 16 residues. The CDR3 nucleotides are TGTGCCAGCAGCCAAGATCGGGGACAGGGTAATGAAAAACTGTTTTTT. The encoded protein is CASSQDRGQGNEKLFF.

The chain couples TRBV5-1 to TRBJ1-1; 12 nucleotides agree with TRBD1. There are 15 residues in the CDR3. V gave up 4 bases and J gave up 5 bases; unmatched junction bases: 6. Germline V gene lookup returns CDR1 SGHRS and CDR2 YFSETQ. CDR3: CASSPGTGGLTEAFF. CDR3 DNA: TGCGCCAGCAGCCCGGGGACAGGGGGCTTAACTGAAGCTTTCTTT.

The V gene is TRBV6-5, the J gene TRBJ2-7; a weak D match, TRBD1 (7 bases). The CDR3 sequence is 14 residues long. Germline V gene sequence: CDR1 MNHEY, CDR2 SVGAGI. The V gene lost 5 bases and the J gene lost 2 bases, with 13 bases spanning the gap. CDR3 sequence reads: CASSADRTTYEQYF. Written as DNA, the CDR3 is TGTGCCAGCAGTGCGGACAGGACTACCTACGAGCAGTACTTC.

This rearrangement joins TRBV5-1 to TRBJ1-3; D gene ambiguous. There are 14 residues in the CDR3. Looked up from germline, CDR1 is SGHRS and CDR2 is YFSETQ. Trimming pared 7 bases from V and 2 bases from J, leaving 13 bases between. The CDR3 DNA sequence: TGCGCCAGCCGTCCGACTGGGGCTGGAAACACCATATATTTT. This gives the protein CASRPTGAGNTIYF.

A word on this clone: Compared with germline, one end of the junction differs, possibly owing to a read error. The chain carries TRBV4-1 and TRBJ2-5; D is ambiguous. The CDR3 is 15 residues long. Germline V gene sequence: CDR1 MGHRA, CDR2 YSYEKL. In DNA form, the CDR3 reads TGCGCCAGCAGGCAAGCCACTGGGCCCCGGGAGACCCAGTACTTC. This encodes CASRQATGPRETQYF.

DNA of the CDR3: TGCAGCGTGGGAGTCGCGGAATCCTACGAGCAGTACTTC. Translated, it gives CSVGVAESYEQYF. This chain connects TRBV29-1 to TRBJ2-7; tentative D call: TRBD2 (5 bases). The V gene lost 6 bases and the J gene lost 1 base, with 13 bases spanning the gap. The CDR3 consists of 13 residues. Germline CDR1 SQVTM, CDR2 ANQGSEA.